This T cell receptor beta chain was found in a study of identical twins. The CDR3 spans 14 residues. V was pared by 0 bases and J by 12 bases, with 5 bases of the junction left unmatched. Germline V gene sequence: CDR1 SGHTA, CDR2 FQGTGA. TCRdb reprocessed the 5' RACE reads with MiXCR, giving one entry per CDR3 protein. The sample lists hundreds of thousands of distinct CDR3 sequences, around 8.3% occurring once. These data were likewise used in another study, on yellow fever vaccine responses in identical twins.

The chain is built from TRBV7-3 and TRBJ2-3; 11 bases agree with TRBD2. The sequence was obtained from a woman aged 18-29 years in good health. The sequenced sample was PBMCs. CDR3 DNA: TGTGCCAGCAGCTTAACGAGGCTAGCGGGGGGCCAGTATTTT. Translated: CASSLTRLAGGQYF.